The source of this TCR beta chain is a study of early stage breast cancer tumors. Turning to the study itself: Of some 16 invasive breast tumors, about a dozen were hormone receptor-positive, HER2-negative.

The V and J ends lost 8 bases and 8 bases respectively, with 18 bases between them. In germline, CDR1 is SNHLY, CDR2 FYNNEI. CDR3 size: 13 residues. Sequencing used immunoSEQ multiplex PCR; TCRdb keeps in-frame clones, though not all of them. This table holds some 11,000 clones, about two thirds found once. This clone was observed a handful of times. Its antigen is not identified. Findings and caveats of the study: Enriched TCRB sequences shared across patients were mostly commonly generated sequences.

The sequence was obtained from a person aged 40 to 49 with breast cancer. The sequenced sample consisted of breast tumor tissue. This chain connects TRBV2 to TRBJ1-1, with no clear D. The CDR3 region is CASAQPDTEEAFF. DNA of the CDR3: TGTGCCAGCGCCCAACCCGACACAGAAGAAGCTTTCTTT.